These T cell receptor beta chains were read from a single sample in a study of OX40 agonist ivuxolimab in advanced cancers. Clones were sequenced by immunoSEQ multiplex PCR, and TCRdb holds only the in-frame ones, with some missing. The data hold roughly 48,000 clones, with 80% to 90% observed a single time. This specimen consisted of CD4+ or CD8+ T cells sorted from blood, obtained in a trial of the OX40 agonist ivuxolimab. The origin of the receptors is an adult with an advanced solid tumor such as melanoma, head and neck, liver or kidney cancer. Each CDR3 is given with its conserved first and last residue. The D gene is left open where the match is weak. Rows give clone size only sometimes, using once, few, many, or a class for an expanded clone.

>.|.|TRBJ2-7|TRBV11-2
TGTGCCAGCAGCCCGACTTCTCTTACGACAGGAAAGTCCTACGAGCAGTACTTC
CASSPTSLTTGKSYEQYF
>.|.|TRBJ2-3|TRBV7-3
TGTGCCAGCAGCTTAAACCCGAGCACAGATACGCAGTATTTT
CASSLNPSTDTQYF
>TRBD1|.|TRBJ2-7|TRBV6-1
TGTGCCAGCAGTGAAGCGGGACAGGGTTACGAGCAGTACTTC
CASSEAGQGYEQYF
>.|.|TRBJ2-2|TRBV23-1
TGCGCCAGAAGTAGACGGGTGGCGAACACCGGGGAGCTGTTTTTT
CARSRRVANTGELFF
>.|.|TRBJ1-1|TRBV5-1
TGCGCCAGCAGCTTAGTGGGCACTGAAGCTTTCTTT
CASSLVGTEAFF
>.|.|TRBJ2-2|TRBV27
TGTGCCAGTGCCGCGTTGACCGGGAACCGAGGGACCGGGGAGCTGTTTTTT
CASAALTGNRGTGELFF
>.|.|TRBJ1-6|TRBV21-1
TGTGCCAGCAGCAAAGGAATCATTAACAGGGTGGGGATTTCACCCCTCCACTTT
CASSKGIINRVGISPLHF
>.|.|TRBJ2-1|TRBV6-1
TGTGCCAGCAGTGAAGACAGACAACCGGGATACAATGAGCAGTTCTTC
CASSEDRQPGYNEQFF
>.|.|TRBJ1-4|TRBV2
TGTGCCAGCACCGGTGGGGTCTCGGAACTGTTTTTT
CASTGGVSELFF
>TRBD1|once|TRBJ2-7|TRBV19
TGTGCCAGTAGTACAGGGGGCAGTGCCTACGAGCAGTACTTC
CASSTGGSAYEQYF
>.|.|TRBJ1-6|TRBV4-1
TGCGCCAGCAGCCATTCCAAGAATAATTCACCCCTCCACTTT
CASSHSKNNSPLHF
>.|.|TRBJ2-7|TRBV5-1
TGCGCCAGCAGCTTGGATGGACCACCCTACGAGCAGTACTTC
CASSLDGPPYEQYF
>TRBD1|.|TRBJ1-6|TRBV11-2
TGTGCCAGCAGCTTGGTCGACAGTGACAGGGATAATTCACCCCTCCACTTT
CASSLVDSDRDNSPLHF
>TRBD2|.|TRBJ2-3|TRBV4-2
TGTGCCAGCAGCCCCGGACTAGCGGGGGTAATTAACACAGATACGCAGTATTTT
CASSPGLAGVINTDTQYF
>.|.|TRBJ1-3|TRBV5-1
TGCGCCAGCAGCCCTTTGGGTGGAAACACCATATATTTT
CASSPLGGNTIYF
>.|.|TRBJ2-7|TRBV13
TGTGCCAGCAGCTTAACACAGGCAGCCTACGAGCAGTACTTC
CASSLTQAAYEQYF
>TRBD2|.|TRBJ2-1|TRBV7-2
TGTGCCAGCAGCGTGACTAGCGGAACATACAATGAGCAGTTCTTC
CASSVTSGTYNEQFF
>TRBD1|.|TRBJ1-5|TRBV19
TGTGCCAGTAGTATGACAGGGGGGGGGAGCAATCAGCCCCAGCATTTT
CASSMTGGGSNQPQHF
>.|.|TRBJ2-6|TRBV13
TGTGCCAGCAGCTTAAGCGGGGCCAACGTCCTGACTTTC
CASSLSGANVLTF
>.|.|TRBJ2-1|TRBV7-6
TGTGCCAGCAGCCCCTACATGAGCTCCTACAATGAGCAGTTCTTC
CASSPYMSSYNEQFF
>.|.|TRBJ1-6|TRBV30
TGTGCCTGGTGGGTCCTCTATAATTCACCCCTCCACTTT
CAWWVLYNSPLHF
>.|.|TRBJ1-2|TRBV30
TGTGCCTGGACTTTTAGCCAGGGGTCTATGGACTATGGCTACACCTTC
CAWTFSQGSMDYGYTF
>.|.|TRBJ2-7|TRBV4-2
TGTGCCAGCAGCCAACCTTCCTCGGAGAGCTCCTACGAGCAGTACTTC
CASSQPSSESSYEQYF
>.|.|TRBJ1-1|TRBV13
TGTGCCAGCAGCTCACTGCGGGAGGGGTTGGACACTGAAGCTTTCTTT
CASSSLREGLDTEAFF
>.|.|TRBJ2-2|TRBV4-3
TGCGCCAGCAGCCCCGAACCCATAACCACCGGGGAGCTGTTTTTT
CASSPEPITTGELFF
>.|few|TRBJ2-1|TRBV28
TGTGCCAGCAGTAAGCCTCCCTTTGGGTTCTTC
CASSKPPFGFF
>.|.|TRBJ2-2|TRBV18
TGTGCCAGCTCACCAGACTCGTCCGGGGAGCTGTTTTTT
CASSPDSSGELFF
>TRBD2|.|TRBJ2-7|TRBV27
TGTGCCAGCAGGCTGACTAGCCTTAGCTCCTACGAGCAGTACTTC
CASRLTSLSSYEQYF
>.|.|TRBJ2-7|TRBV11-2
TGTGCCAGCACCCCGGCCGAGGGGGGCGAGCAGTACTTC
CASTPAEGGEQYF
>.|.|TRBJ2-7|TRBV2
TGTGCCAGCAGCTCCGGGACGGGGCTCGAGCAGTACTTC
CASSSGTGLEQYF
>TRBD1|.|TRBJ1-5|TRBV27
TGTGCCAGCAGTTTAGATCCGGGACAGGGAGATAGCAATCAGCCCCAGCATTTT
CASSLDPGQGDSNQPQHF
>.|.|TRBJ2-7|TRBV5-1
TGCGCCAGCAGCCTAAGGGACCCCGGGAGCTCCTACGAGCAGTACTTC
CASSLRDPGSSYEQYF